These 25 T cell receptor beta chains originate from one sample sequenced in a study of blood T cell repertoires in COVID-19. The repertoire was sequenced with immunoSEQ multiplex PCR; TCRdb's copy has only in-frame clones and lacks some. The data contain fewer than 350,000 clones, just over 90% of them seen just once; the ten biggest clones take up 2% to 2.5%. The source material was PBMCs or T cells enriched from blood (not recorded which). Receptors were obtained from a middle-aged woman with acute COVID-19.

This chain links TRBV9 with TRBJ2-7; 7 positions agree with TRBD2. The CDR3 has 15 residues. Trimming cost V 0 bases and J 2 bases; bases outside gene matches: 5. CDR1 and CDR2 from the germline V gene are SGDLS and YYNGEE. The CDR3 bases are TGTGCCAGCAGCGTAGGGGCTAGCGGAACCTACGAGCAGTACTTC. This sequence encodes CASSVGASGTYEQYF. Based on the CDR3 plus reference TRBV9 and TRBJ2-7, the full variable domain is DSGVTQTPKHLITATGQRVTLRCSPRSGDLSVYWYQQSLDQGLQFLIQYYNGEERAKGNILERFSAQQFPDLHSELNLSSLELGDSALYFCASSVGASGTYEQYFGPGTRLTVT.

The chain couples TRBV5-4 to TRBJ1-6; D remains ambiguous. The CDR3 spans 13 residues. CDR1 is SGHNT, CDR2 YYREEE, per germline (reference sequence). Trimming removed 5 bases at V and 7 bases at J, with 10 bases between. This CDR3 is CASSLGENSPLHF. CDR3 bases: TGTGCCAGCAGTCTCGGGGAGAATTCACCCCTCCACTTT.

The chain carries TRBV19 and TRBJ1-1, with 8 bases fitting TRBD1. This CDR3 is built from 13 residues. The germline V gene encodes CDR1 LNHDA and CDR2 SQIVND (reference sequence). V lost 5 bases and J lost 8; bases outside the gene matches: 7. CDR3 protein: CASSRGQGWEAFF. Here the CDR3 DNA reads TGTGCCAGTAGTCGAGGACAGGGCTGGGAAGCTTTCTTT.

The chain links TRBV28 to TRBJ1-2; TRBD1 matches at 10 bases. The germline CDR1 and CDR2 sequences are MDHEN and SYDVKM. This CDR3 comprises 18 residues. J was trimmed by 3 bases and V by 1 base; bases with no gene match: 11. As DNA, the CDR3 is TGTGCCAGCAGTTTATTACCGGGACAGGGGTCCTTAGACTATGGCTACACCTTC. It encodes CASSLLPGQGSLDYGYTF.

The chain recombines TRBV5-6 with TRBJ2-5, with 8 positions matching TRBD2. The V segment lost 0 bases and the J segment 1 base; nucleotides outside the gene matches: 2. The CDR3 spans 15 residues. Germline CDR1 is SGHDT and CDR2 is YYEEEE. In DNA, the CDR3 is TGTGCCAGCAGCTTGGGAGGGACTAGCCAAGAGACCCAGTACTTC. It is translated as CASSLGGTSQETQYF.

J is TRBJ1-2 and V is TRBV29-1, with D maybe TRBD1 (6 bases). CDR3 size: 14 residues. V was clipped by 2 bases and J by 13 bases, with 23 bases between them. Germline V CDR1 and CDR2: SQVTM, ANQGSEA. CDR3 in DNA: TGCAGCGTTGAAAGCGGACAGCCCACTTCGAGTGTCACCTTC. This codes for CSVESGQPTSSVTF.

The gene calls are TRBV19 and TRBJ1-2; the D is unclear. The V gene lost 6 bases and the J gene lost 2 bases, with 13 bases spanning the gap. The germline V gene encodes CDR1 LNHDA and CDR2 SQIVND (reference sequence). The length of the CDR3 is 14 residues. The CDR3: CASRRSDSNYGYTF. The CDR3 DNA reads TGTGCCAGTAGACGGTCCGACTCGAACTATGGCTACACCTTC.

This clone was counted once. V and J are TRBV6-5 and TRBJ1-5; 8 bases match TRBD1. The ends lost 6 bases at V and 0 bases at J; junction bases unmatched: 4. The CDR3 covers 15 residues. Per the germline V gene, CDR1 is MNHEY and CDR2 is SVGAGI. This CDR3 is CASRKDRDSNQPQHF. The CDR3 bases are TGTGCCAGCAGGAAGGACAGGGATAGCAATCAGCCCCAGCATTTT.

V is TRBV7-6 and J is TRBJ1-4; D might be TRBD1 (5 bases). Germline CDR1 is SGHVS and CDR2 is FNYEAQ. Deletions cut 2 bases from V and 0 bases from J, with 16 bases between. The CDR3 is 18 amino acids. The CDR3 is CASSLRGREGATNEKLFF. The CDR3 DNA reads TGTGCCAGCAGCTTAAGGGGCAGGGAGGGCGCAACTAATGAAAAACTGTTTTTT.

V and J are TRBV19 and TRBJ1-1; possible D gene TRBD1, 5 bases. Between the trimmed V and J ends, which lost 3 bases and 2 bases, there was a span of 16 bases. The length of the CDR3 is 16 residues. Germline-derived CDR1 and CDR2 are LNHDA and SQIVND (reference sequence). CDR3 nucleotide sequence: TGTGCCAGTAGTATCCGTATGACAGCGTTTAACACTGAAGCTTTCTTT. Protein sequence: CASSIRMTAFNTEAFF.

The chain couples TRBV2 to TRBJ2-7, with D perhaps matching TRBD2 (5 bases). Trimming took 6 bases from V and 4 from J, leaving 10 bases between them. CDR3 size: 12 residues. From germline, CDR1 is SNHLY and CDR2 FYNNEI. The DNA of the CDR3 is TGTGCCAGCAGCCGGGAATTTTACGAGCAGTACTTC. It translates to CASSREFYEQYF.

V usage is TRBV19 and J usage is TRBJ1-5, with 8 bases fitting TRBD1. The junction had 6 bases not matched to a gene; V was cut back by 0 bases and J by 2 bases. CDR1 and CDR2 from the germline V gene are LNHDA and SQIVND (reference sequence). The CDR3 consists of 17 residues. CDR3 region: CASSIDQGALGNQPQHF. The CDR3 DNA is TGTGCCAGTAGTATAGATCAGGGGGCGCTCGGCAATCAGCCCCAGCATTTT.

The chain uses TRBV7-2 and TRBJ2-1; 8 positions agree with TRBD2. Germline V gene lookup returns CDR1 SGHTA and CDR2 FQGNSA. The V and J ends lost 5 bases and 7 bases, in that order; junction bases with no gene match: 10. This CDR3 is 15 amino acids long. CDR3 bases: TGTGCCAGCAGCCCCGACCCGGGAGGGGGTAATGAGCAGTTCTTC. This gives the protein CASSPDPGGGNEQFF.

V gene TRBV7-2 combines with J gene TRBJ1-2; no firm D call. Per germline, CDR1 SGHTA and CDR2 FQGNSA. The V gene lost 2 bases and the J gene lost 0 bases, with 10 bases spanning the gap. The CDR3 runs 15 residues. The CDR3 DNA sequence: TGTGCCAGCAGCTTAATGTCAGGTGCTAACTATGGCTACACCTTC. As protein: CASSLMSGANYGYTF.

This chain links TRBV30 with TRBJ1-1; 9 bases match TRBD1. CDR1 is GTSNPN, CDR2 SVGIG, per germline (reference sequence). The ends lost 0 bases at V and 0 bases at J; junction bases unmatched: 8. CDR3 length equals 17 residues. The CDR3 sequence: CAWSVHGQGSMNTEAFF. DNA of the CDR3: TGTGCCTGGAGTGTACATGGACAGGGGAGTATGAACACTGAAGCTTTCTTT. The full variable domain, completed using reference TRBV30 and TRBJ1-1, is SQTIHQWPATLVQPVGSPLSLECTVEGTSNPNLYWYRQAAGRGLQLLFYSVGIGQISSEVPQNLSASRPQDRQFILSSKKLLLSDSGFYLCAWSVHGQGSMNTEAFFGQGTRLTVV.

This clone was observed a single time. Here the CDR3 reads CASSVLNYGYTF. In DNA, the CDR3 is TGTGCCAGCAGCGTGTTAAACTATGGCTACACCTTC. The chain joins TRBV28 to TRBJ1-2, with D unclear. Per germline, CDR1 MDHEN and CDR2 SYDVKM. The CDR3 runs to 12 residues. Trimming pared 6 bases from V and 2 bases from J, leaving 7 bases between.

This chain links TRBV15 with TRBJ1-1, with 8 positions matching TRBD1. V shed 2 bases and J 4 bases; nucleotides not matched to a gene: 9. Germline assignment: CDR1 LNHNV and CDR2 YYDKDF (reference sequence). This CDR3 region has 16 residues. The CDR3 reads CATSRRQGLKRTEAFF. CDR3 coding DNA: TGTGCCACCAGCAGAAGACAGGGGCTTAAGCGCACTGAAGCTTTCTTT.

This rearrangement joins TRBV2 to TRBJ1-1; D is ambiguous. V lost 5 bases and J 4 bases, leaving 11 bases between the germline ends. This CDR3 is 13 amino acids long. Germline CDR1 is SNHLY and CDR2 is FYNNEI. CDR3 DNA sequence: TGTGCCAGCAGTAAAGAAGGGAGCACTGAAGCTTTCTTT. Protein product: CASSKEGSTEAFF.

This clone was recorded many times. The gene calls are TRBV24-1 and TRBJ1-2; 9 bases line up with TRBD1. The CDR3 has 16 residues. V gave up 4 bases and J gave up 7 bases; unmatched junction bases: 12. CDR1 and CDR2 (germline): KGHDR, SFDVKD. CDR3 nucleotides: TGTGCCACCAGTGAGACAGGGGGTAAGGTACTCGGTGGCTACACCTTC. Protein sequence: CATSETGGKVLGGYTF.

For the CDR3, the DNA is TGCGCCAGCAGCTTGCGGGCGGGGGGGCCACGTGAGCAGTTCTTC. Residues: CASSLRAGGPREQFF. The chain couples TRBV5-1 to TRBJ2-1, with TRBD2 matching 9 bases. Looked up from germline, CDR1 is SGHRS and CDR2 is YFSETQ. The CDR3 is 15 amino acids. The trim removed 1 base at V and 9 bases at J, leaving 8 bases unmatched.

The chain carries TRBV3-1 (or the pseudogene TRBV3-2) and TRBJ1-4, with TRBD1 identical over 11 bases. Germline loops: CDR1 LGHDT, CDR2 YNNKEL (reference sequence). The CDR3 contains 16 residues. Trimming at V came to 1 base and at J to 7 bases, leaving 5 bases not matched to a gene. CDR3 sequence: CASSQGTGGKSEKLFF. The CDR3 nucleotides are TGTGCCAGCAGCCAAGGGACAGGGGGCAAGAGTGAAAAACTGTTTTTT.

V and J are TRBV9 and TRBJ1-4, with D possibly matching TRBD1 (6 bases). In germline, CDR1 is SGDLS, CDR2 YYNGEE. This CDR3 spans 15 amino acids. V dropped 1 base and J dropped 7 bases, with 14 bases sitting between them. CDR3 sequence reads: CASSVSTGKSEKLFF. As DNA, the CDR3 is TGTGCCAGCAGCGTAAGCACAGGGAAGAGTGAAAAACTGTTTTTT.

V is TRBV7-2 and J is TRBJ2-5; TRBD1 matches 9 bases. Germline CDR1 and CDR2: SGHTA and FQGNSA. After removal of 3 bases from V and 4 bases from J, the junction contained 6 bases not matched to a gene. This CDR3 spans 15 amino acids. CDR3 residues: CASSLSGTGRETQYF. For the CDR3, the DNA is TGTGCCAGCAGCTTGTCCGGGACAGGGCGAGAGACCCAGTACTTC.

This clone occurred a few times. The J gene is TRBJ1-5, the V gene TRBV24-1; 8 bases map to TRBD1. The CDR3 totals 16 residues. The J segment lost 2 bases and the V segment lost 4 bases, leaving 6 bases of the junction unmatched. Per the germline V gene, CDR1 is KGHDR and CDR2 is SFDVKD. CDR3 residues: CATSESKTGGNQPQHF. CDR3 bases: TGTGCCACCAGTGAGAGCAAGACAGGGGGCAATCAGCCCCAGCATTTT.

This chain connects TRBV24-1 to TRBJ2-2; D possibly corresponds to TRBD2 (5 bases). Germline CDR1 KGHDR, CDR2 SFDVKD. The CDR3 has 12 amino acids. The V gene lost 8 bases and the J gene lost 3 bases, with 6 bases spanning the gap. The CDR3 region is CATNGDTGELFF. The CDR3 DNA reads as TGTGCCACCAACGGGGACACCGGGGAGCTGTTTTTT.